Each of the 10 T cell receptor beta chains below was sequenced from the same sample in a study of CD8+ T cells in alopecia areata. Treatment: oral pan-JAK inhibitor, 5-10 mg twice daily. RNA was extracted and reverse transcribed into cDNA as the sequencing template. Method: immunoSEQ multiplex PCR; TCRdb's copy keeps in-frame clones and lacks some. The sample includes roughly 64,000 clones, 46% of them seen just once. The source material was CD8+ T cells sorted from blood, sampled at approximately week 36, from a patient treated with tofacitinib. Source of these receptors: a human donor with alopecia areata.

This clone rates as medium-sized. The rearrangement links TRBV7-3 to TRBJ2-7; TRBD2 matches at 9 bases. J was trimmed by 3 bases and V by 2 bases; bases with no gene match: 2. The CDR3 length is 14 residues. Germline assignment: CDR1 SGHTA and CDR2 FQGTGA. CDR3 sequence reads: CASSLSSGNYEQYF. The DNA of the CDR3 is TGTGCCAGCAGCTTATCTAGCGGGAACTACGAGCAGTACTTC.

This clone was detected a few times. The gene calls are TRBV7-9 and TRBJ1-3, with D perhaps TRBD1 (5 bases). This CDR3 contains 13 residues. Germline V gives CDR1 SEHNR, CDR2 FQNEAQ (reference sequence). Trimming stripped 4 bases from V and 4 bases from J, with 8 bases between. CDR3 nucleotide sequence: TGTGCCAGCAGCTCGGGACTCGGAAACACCATATATTTT. The encoded protein is CASSSGLGNTIYF.

As regards this clone: This CDR3 is also generated by other DNA sequences in the sample. V is TRBV10-3 and J is TRBJ1-1; D call uncertain. CDR1 and CDR2 (germline): ENHRY, SYGVKD. Trimming removed 0 bases at V and 0 bases at J, with 2 bases between. The CDR3 consists of 13 residues. The CDR3 reads CAISESLNTEAFF. The CDR3 DNA is TGTGCCATCAGTGAGTCCTTGAACACTGAAGCTTTCTTT.

This chain joins TRBV14 and TRBJ2-4, with D perhaps TRBD1 or TRBD2 (6 bases each). Germline values: CDR1 SGHDN, CDR2 FVKESK. V was trimmed by 0 bases and J by 4 bases, leaving 7 bases between them. The CDR3 has 14 amino acids. The CDR3, as DNA: TGTGCCAGCAGCCAAGAAGGGGGGAAAAACATTCAGTACTTC. Translating gives CASSQEGGKNIQYF.

This clone was found once. The rearrangement joins TRBV7-9 to TRBJ2-5, with 7 bases lining up with TRBD2. The junction had 2 bases not matched to a gene; V was cut back by 1 base and J by 3 bases. Germline-derived CDR1 and CDR2 are SEHNR and FQNEAQ (reference sequence). The CDR3 runs 14 residues. CDR3 DNA sequence: TGTGCCAGCAGCTTAGGTGCGGGGGAAGAGACCCAGTACTTC. The encoded protein is CASSLGAGEETQYF.

This clone has more than one count but fewer than ten. The chain carries TRBV29-1 and TRBJ2-7, with 10 bases aligning to TRBD2. The CDR3 totals 12 residues. V trimming: 4 bases; J trimming: 6 bases; junction bases outside the gene matches: 3. Germline CDR1 is SQVTM and CDR2 is ANQGSEA. The CDR3 loop is CSVGGTSVEQYF. The CDR3 nucleotides read TGCAGCGTTGGAGGGACTAGCGTCGAGCAGTACTTC.

The J gene is TRBJ1-5, the V gene TRBV27; D is unresolved. Germline-derived CDR1 and CDR2 are MNHEY and SMNVEV (reference sequence). The CDR3 spans 14 residues. The germline V and J ends were trimmed by 5 bases and 2 bases, with 10 bases remaining between them. The CDR3 sequence: CASSPHGGNQPQHF. Here the CDR3 DNA reads TGTGCCAGCAGTCCCCACGGGGGCAATCAGCCCCAGCATTTT.

This rearrangement joins TRBV19 to TRBJ2-1, with D perhaps matching TRBD1 or TRBD2 (5 bases each). Germline CDR1 reads LNHDA; CDR2 reads SQIVND (reference sequence). CDR3 size: 15 residues. Trimming took off 3 bases at V and 3 bases at J, with 12 bases between the two ends. CDR3 DNA sequence: TGTGCCAGTAGTATTGTGGGGACCATCTACAATGAGCAGTTCTTC. As protein: CASSIVGTIYNEQFF.

This clone showed up just a few times. The chain uses TRBV5-5 and TRBJ2-7; 8 positions agree with TRBD1. V lost 6 bases, J lost 3 bases, and 8 bases stayed unmatched. Per the germline V gene, CDR1 is SGHKS and CDR2 is YYEKEE (reference sequence). The CDR3 sequence is 14 residues long. This chain's CDR3 is CASNERTGLYEQYF. DNA of the CDR3: TGTGCCAGCAATGAACGGACAGGGCTCTACGAGCAGTACTTC. The full variable domain, rest sourced from reference TRBV5-5 and TRBJ2-7, is DAGVTQSPTHLIKTRGQQVTLRCSPISGHKSVSWYQQVLGQGPQFIFQYYEKEERGRGNFPDRFSARQFPNYSSELNVNALLLGDSALYLCASNERTGLYEQYFGPGTRLTVT.

V gene TRBV2 combines with J gene TRBJ2-2; the D is unclear. Germline V gene lookup returns CDR1 SNHLY and CDR2 FYNNEI. The CDR3 loop spans 14 amino acids. V shed 7 bases and J shed 0 bases, with 9 bases lying between them. The CDR3 sequence is CASTPETNTGELFF. As DNA, the CDR3 is TGTGCCAGCACCCCAGAAACGAACACCGGGGAGCTGTTTTTT.